This TCR beta chain was captured in a study of a mutant IDH1 vaccine in newly diagnosed glioma (dated by TCRdb to the early 2020s). Turning to the overall study: Vaccination began 4-6 weeks after radiotherapy alone, or alongside temozolomide cycles in the chemotherapy-containing groups. The week-35 safety follow-up was designated visit V12, and the week-47 end of study was designated visit V13. Peripheral blood was collected at six visits: V03 (baseline), V05, V07, V10, V12 and V13. Of the roughly 33 treated patients, about 60% were male and 37.5% were female, and the mean age was approximately 37 years. Before enrollment, patients had received standard therapy of radiotherapy alone, temozolomide alone, or radiochemotherapy with temozolomide; most received the combination. Longitudinal TCRB deep sequencing was performed for about two dozen treated patients wherever samples were available for exploratory analyses. Broad study findings and their caveats: Pseudoprogression appeared unrelated to alterations in the top peripheral T cell clonotypes detected by TCRB sequencing. According to the authors, sample limitations meant that analyses of patient blood samples could not be reproduced. PBMC samples for TCRB deep sequencing were selected based on availability. Across multiple MHC alleles, vaccine-induced immune responses were seen in around 94% of patients.

The library was obtained by the immunoSEQ multiplex PCR assay. Following the manufacturer's protocol, the hsTCRB Kit was used to amplify rearranged TCR beta chain sequences. TCRB libraries were sequenced on an Illumina MiSeq. The published analysis was carried out like this. The proprietary platform of the kit vendor was used for demultiplexing, trimming and gene mapping. Here the immuneACCESS table is served through TCRdb, limited to in-frame sequences with V and J called. Missing clones are a known gap in these copies; in checked studies unresolved V genes cover under half, and the rest lacks a known reason. That table supplies the V and J calls and clone size; D and trimming were determined from the DNA. The sample records about 72,000 clones, 84% of which are singletons. About an eighth of the sample belongs to the ten largest clones. In regard to this clone: Its antigen remains undetermined. Nothing much larger sits one base from this clone, and base qualities are not available.

Taken with the paper, the label for time point translates to: week 35, safety follow-up. Every vaccine dose consisted of 300 ug of a 20-mer mutant IDH1 peptide in Montanide, administered subcutaneously together with topical imiquimod. Patients received eight vaccinations in weeks 1, 3, 5, 7, 11, 15, 19 and 23, corresponding to visits V03 through V10. Newly diagnosed WHO grade 3 or 4 IDH1-mutant astrocytomas showing loss of nuclear ATRX were present in the donors. The samples were drawn from NOA16, a multicentre, single-arm, open-label phase I trial in Germany that tested a mutant IDH1 peptide vaccine in humans for the first time. Genomic DNA for TCRB sequencing was extracted from EDTA blood using the DNeasy Blood and Tissue Kit. Trimming removed 1 base from V and 0 bases from J, leaving 8 bases between the germline ends. The CDR1 and CDR2 encoded by the germline V gene (reference sequence) are SGHKS and YYEKEE. From the cysteine up to the phenylalanine, the CDR3 has a length of 15 residues. This entry keeps only the CDR3 DNA: 45 bases, framed from base 1.

This receptor was obtained from a man between 18 and 35 years old with glioma. Sample: PBMCs, taken from a glioma patient whose treatment included an IDH1 peptide vaccine. The V and J genes are TRBV5-5 and TRBJ1-5; no D gene is confidently identified. The CDR3: CASSLLGYSNQPQHF. The DNA reads TGTGCCAGCAGCTTGTTAGGGTATAGCAATCAGCCCCAGCATTTT.